This TCR beta chain was obtained from a study of blood T cells in healthy people across ages. Study-level results: Diversity of TCR beta per million T cells declined in a roughly linear way with age.

Sample-barcoded 5' priming and a J-beta primer mix drove a second PCR of 7 to 11 cycles. TCRdb processed the 5' RACE reads anew with MiXCR; each CDR3 protein has one entry. The sample lists hundreds of thousands of distinct CDR3 sequences, more than 45% occurring once. Comment on this clonotype: Its antigen is currently unknown.

The material sequenced was blood. The clonotype was recovered from a man aged 30 to 45 in good health.

The CDR3 region has the DNA TGTGCCAGCAGCCATGAGGGACCGTACGACCGTAACTATGGCTACACCTTC. It translates to CASSHEGPYDRNYGYTF. The J gene is TRBJ1-2, the V gene TRBV7-2, with a weak D call TRBD1 (5 bases). V was cut by 5 bases and J by 1 base, with 20 bases left in between. Germline V gene lookup returns CDR1 SGHTA and CDR2 FQGNSA. The length of the CDR3 is 17 residues.